This TCR beta chain was obtained from a study of T cell changes during pregnancy in multiple sclerosis. Assay: immunoSEQ multiplex PCR; the TCRdb copy retains only in-frame clones and omits some. Here the sample spans about 64,000 clones, 80% to 95% being singletons. Germline V gene data show CDR1 as SGHAT and CDR2 as FQNNGV. The V gene end was trimmed by 4 bases and the J gene end by 0 bases; junction bases not matched to a gene: 14. The CDR3 covers 18 residues. This rearrangement joins TRBV11-2 to TRBJ2-7; 8 bases are shared with TRBD2. The clonotype comes from a female donor with multiple sclerosis, enrolled in a pregnancy study. The material was peripheral blood, obtained in the second trimester of pregnancy. CDR3 sequence reads: CASSSFSPIGRGSYEQYF. The CDR3 DNA reads as TGTGCCAGCAGCTCTTTCTCTCCTATCGGGAGGGGCTCCTACGAGCAGTACTTC.